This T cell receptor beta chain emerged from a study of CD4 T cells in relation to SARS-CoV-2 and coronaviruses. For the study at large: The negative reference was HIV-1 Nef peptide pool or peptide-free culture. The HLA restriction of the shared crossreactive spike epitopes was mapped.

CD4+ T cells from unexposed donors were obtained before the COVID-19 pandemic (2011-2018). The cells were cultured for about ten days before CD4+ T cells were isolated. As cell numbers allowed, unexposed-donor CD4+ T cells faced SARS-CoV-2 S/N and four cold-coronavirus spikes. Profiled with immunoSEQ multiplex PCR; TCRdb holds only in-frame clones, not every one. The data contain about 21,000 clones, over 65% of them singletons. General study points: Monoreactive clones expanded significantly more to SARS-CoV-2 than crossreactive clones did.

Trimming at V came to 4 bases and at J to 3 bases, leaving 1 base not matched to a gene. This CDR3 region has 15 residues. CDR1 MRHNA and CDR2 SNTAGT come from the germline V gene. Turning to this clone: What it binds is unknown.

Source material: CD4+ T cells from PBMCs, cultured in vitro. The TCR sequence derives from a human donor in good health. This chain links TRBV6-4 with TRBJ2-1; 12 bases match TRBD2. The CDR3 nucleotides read TGTGCCAGCAGTGTGGGACTAGCGGGCTACAATGAGCAGTTCTTC. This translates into CASSVGLAGYNEQFF.